The source of this TCR beta chain is a study of blood T cell repertoires in COVID-19. Study background: From the United States, Italy and Spain came samples of acute and convalescent COVID-19. The analysed material was cDNA or gDNA that came from T cells, B-cell-depleted T cells, or PBMCs.

CDR1 and CDR2 from the germline V gene are MNHEY and SMNVEV (reference sequence). The V end lost 5 bases, the J end lost 3 bases, and 16 bases lay between the germline ends. The CDR3 spans 15 residues. Authors' analysis steps: Amplification from reference gene primers served as the basis for estimated nucleated cell counts. Here immunoSEQ multiplex PCR was the method, and the copy in TCRdb shows in-frame clones only, minus some. The DNA was the basis for D and trimming; V, J and clone size are from that table. This table holds a few hundred thousand clones, 89% found once. Sequencing was carried out using peripheral blood. The sequence was collected from a woman aged 55-69 years with acute or convalescent COVID-19. This chain uses TRBV27 with TRBJ1-1; a possible D gene is TRBD1 (5 bases). CDR3 loop: CASSPVGGKDTEAFF. CDR3 coding DNA: TGTGCCAGCAGTCCGGTCGGGGGTAAGGACACTGAAGCTTTCTTT.